This TCR beta chain was retrieved from a study of T cells after yellow fever vaccination. This clonotype was recorded a few times. Its specificity is unknown. V was shortened by 3 bases and J by 7 bases, with 10 bases between the two germline ends. CDR3 length equals 13 residues. Per germline, CDR1 MGHRA and CDR2 YSYEKL. Universal primer sites and UMIs were introduced during 5'RACE template-switching synthesis of TCR cDNA. MiXCR was run by TCRdb on the 5' RACE reads, yielding one entry per CDR3 protein. The sample carries roughly 99,000 distinct CDR3 sequences, 4.5% to 6% recorded once. Study-level findings and limits: Reappearing after the booster were most of the clones from primary vaccination (roughly 96% CD4, 75% to 90% CD8). Of the clonotypes, a small share occurred in both CD4 and CD8 compartments. A weaker secondary response peaked on day 5, the primary on day 15.

This specimen consisted of CD8+ T cells sorted from PBMCs, obtained 10 days after the yellow fever booster vaccination. This clonotype was obtained from a man aged 18 to 29 who received the YFV17D yellow fever vaccine. The chain recombines TRBV4-1 with TRBJ1-5, with D tentatively TRBD1 (5 bases). The CDR3 bases are TGCGCCAGCAGCCAGGCCACAGGACAGCCCCAGCATTTT. It codes for CASSQATGQPQHF.